The rows below give T cell receptor beta chains drawn from one sample of a study of T cells after yellow fever vaccination. TCRdb independently ran MiXCR on the 5' RACE reads; one entry per CDR3 protein. The data show about 300,000 distinct CDR3 sequences, with around 7% seen just once and about 18% held by the top ten. Sequencing was performed on PBMCs, taken about 49 days after the first yellow fever vaccination. These receptors came from a man aged 18 to 29 who received the YFV17D yellow fever vaccine. The CDR3 runs from the conserved cysteine through the conserved F or W. Each record gives: clone size, V gene, CDR3 length, J gene, D gene, CDR3 DNA, CDR3 protein. A D gene is named only where the DNA matches it firmly. Clone size is not always given. Where it is, it says once, few, many or a class for expanded clones.

>many|TRBV7-8|13|TRBJ2-1|TRBD2
TGTGCTGCGACTAGCGGGGGCTACAATGAGCAGTTCTTC
CAATSGGYNEQFF
>few|TRBV4-2|12|TRBJ2-4|NA
TGTGCCAGCAGCCACCCGGCTGACATTCAGTACTTC
CASSHPADIQYF
>few|TRBV12-3/TRBV12-4|16|TRBJ1-4|NA
TGTGCCAGCAGTCCCAAAACAGGCTTGGAAGAGGAAAAACTGTTTTTT
CASSPKTGLEEEKLFF
>NA|TRBV7-2|16|TRBJ2-2|TRBD1
TGTGCCAGCAGCTATGTCCAGGGGGCGCGCACCGGGGAGCTGTTTTTT
CASSYVQGARTGELFF
>few|TRBV7-2|15|TRBJ1-4|NA
TGTGCCAGCAGCTTAGCGGGGGGCCCTAATGAAAAACTGTTTTTT
CASSLAGGPNEKLFF
>few|TRBV25-1|15|TRBJ1-1|TRBD1
TGTGCCAGCAGTCAACCGGGACAGGGGGCTTCTGAAGCTTTCTTT
CASSQPGQGASEAFF
>NA|TRBV29-1|14|TRBJ2-5|NA
TGCAGCGTTGAGGGAGCCCGCAGCGAGGAGACCCAGTACTTC
CSVEGARSEETQYF
>NA|TRBV4-3|16|TRBJ2-4|NA
TGCGCCAGCAGCCAAGATGCAGGGGAGTCCAAAAACATTCAGTACTTC
CASSQDAGESKNIQYF
>few|TRBV27|15|TRBJ2-7|TRBD1
TGTGCCAGCAGTAGACCGGGACAGGGGCGATTCGAGCAGTACTTC
CASSRPGQGRFEQYF
>many|TRBV27|15|TRBJ2-3|NA
TGTGCCAGCAGGTTAGCGGTCCTCAGCACAGATACGCAGTATTTT
CASRLAVLSTDTQYF